The T cell receptor (beta chain) described here comes from a study of blood T cell repertoires in COVID-19 (TCRdb year 2020). As for the study more broadly: Collaborator samples came from the United States, Italy and Spain and covered acute and convalescent phases of COVID-19. The material from the prospective study consisted of cDNA or gDNA derived from T cells, B-cell-depleted T cells, or PBMCs. Subjects who had been exposed to COVID-19, were actively infected with it, or had recovered from it provided the deeply sampled blood TCRbeta repertoires that made up the dataset. The repertoires were made available in a free public database intended to serve as a resource for research on the immune response to SARS-CoV-2. Samples were obtained from the ongoing ImmuneRACE study (first 160 participants) and from about 1,300 subjects provided by 6 global collaborators. Nearly every sample came with metadata listing a de-identified subject ID, COVID-19 status, age in years and sex. Where available, HLA class I and class II types were taken from metadata supplied by the sample provider and were not determined by assay-based typing.

Collaborating institutions collected whole blood in K2EDTA tubes following their own protocols. For TCRbeta analysis, collaborator samples were shipped as frozen whole blood, as isolated PBMCs, or as DNA extracted from either sample type. Summary of the overall study and its limitations: The amount of clinical and demographic metadata varied by source and participant and was provided uncurated.

As for this clone: This clone's antigen is unknown. Nothing much larger sits one base from this clone, and base qualities are not available.

TCRbeta CDR3 regions were amplified from genomic DNA by means of the immunoSEQ Assay, a bias-controlled multiplex PCR. Turning to the authors' computational methods: Within the assay, amplification of reference gene primers was used to estimate how many nucleated cells each sample contained. To quantify the absolute abundance of each unique TCRbeta CDR3 rearrangement, sequence reads were collapsed and filtered. For each sample, productive Simpson clonality was calculated by taking the square root of Simpson's diversity index across productive rearrangements. TCRdb holds this immuneACCESS table with in-frame rearrangements only. Some clones are missing; in checked studies, unresolved V genes explain under half, and the rest has no known cause. From that table come the V and J calls and clone size; the DNA was used to work out D and trimming. The table for this sample lists some 16,000 clones; 85% to 95% of them were counted only once. Together, the top ten hold 5.7% of the sample.

V loses 2 bases of germline sequence and J loses 1 base, and the interval between the two ends is 9 bases. The CDR3, from cysteine to phenylalanine, totals 15 residues. The kept DNA is CDR3 alone, 45 bases in frame from the first base. CDR1 and CDR2 (KGHDR, SFDVKD) derive from the germline V gene. This clonotype was obtained from a human donor in a cohort sampled during active COVID-19. The chain was built from TRBV24-1 and TRBJ2-3; the D gene is possibly TRBD2, with 6 bases matching. What was sequenced was peripheral blood. CDR3 sequence: CATSDWGGGTDTQYF. The nucleotide sequence is given as TGTGCCACCAGTGATTGGGGAGGAGGCACAGATACGCAGTATTTT.